Listed below are T cell receptor beta chains from one sample, sequenced in a study of T cell changes during pregnancy in multiple sclerosis. The repertoire was sequenced with immunoSEQ multiplex PCR; TCRdb's copy has only in-frame clones and lacks some. This sample has about 44,000 clones, with 92% found just once. This material consisted of CD4+ T cells from peripheral blood mononuclear cells, taken in the first trimester of pregnancy. All receptors derive from a female donor with multiple sclerosis, enrolled in a pregnancy study. Both conserved end residues are part of each CDR3. Each record gives: V gene, clone size, CDR3 protein. Clone size is shown for a subset of rows, as once, few, many or a class of expanded clone.

V gene: TRBV19
clone size: .
CDR3 protein: CASSTLPGLAGGLFF

V gene: TRBV29-1
clone size: .
CDR3 protein: CSVEKVEGEKLFF

V gene: TRBV18
clone size: .
CDR3 protein: CASSPLRDSWYEQYF

V gene: TRBV6-5
clone size: .
CDR3 protein: CASSYVVGAMNTEAFF

V gene: TRBV19
clone size: .
CDR3 protein: CASTPQGAWANVLTF

V gene: TRBV4-1
clone size: .
CDR3 protein: CASSPAIAGRSEQFF

V gene: TRBV5-4
clone size: .
CDR3 protein: CASSPGQVTDTQYF

V gene: TRBV7-9
clone size: .
CDR3 protein: CASSLESGLLTYNEQFF

V gene: TRBV7-9
clone size: few
CDR3 protein: CASIRAPNEKLFF

V gene: TRBV28
clone size: .
CDR3 protein: CASSPGQNTEAFF

V gene: TRBV7-2
clone size: .
CDR3 protein: CASHKSGPATYNEQFF

V gene: TRBV5-1
clone size: .
CDR3 protein: CASSVWTGGETQYF

V gene: TRBV5-1
clone size: .
CDR3 protein: CASSYFTDTQYF

V gene: TRBV7-3
clone size: .
CDR3 protein: CASSSSGTVYNEQFF